The rows below give T cell receptor beta chains drawn from one sample of a study of cytomegalovirus exposure and HLA in healthy donors. TCRdb's table, derived via immunoSEQ multiplex PCR, lists solely in-frame clones and lacks some. The sample records roughly 200,000 clones, 65% to 85% being singletons. Sequencing was performed on PBMCs. All receptors derive from a female donor in good health and CMV-seronegative. CDR3s leave out the opening cysteine and the closing phenylalanine or tryptophan. The D gene is left open where the match is weak.

d_gene,v_gene,CDR3aa
TRBD2,TRBV19,ASLISGGSSYNEQF
-,TRBV5-1,ASSLADWVLDTQY
-,TRBV7-2,ASSLKVGETPH
TRBD2,TRBV7-3,ASSSISGRVTNEQF
TRBD1,TRBV30,AWSVGQGYEQY
TRBD1,TRBV5-1,ASSSGRTGLN
TRBD2,TRBV4-1,ASSQVLAVYHEQY
-,TRBV2,ASSPFYEQY
TRBD1,TRBV6-1,ASSEGDSHQPQH
-,TRBV30,AWSVAGAGYEQY
-,TRBV28,ASHHRAGKNIQY
TRBD1,TRBV9,ASSLDRWTDTQY
TRBD2,TRBV4-1,ASSQDSGGHTGELF
TRBD2,TRBV6-5,ASYFGLGRAGELF
-,TRBV6-1,ASSELGAASPLH
TRBD1,TRBV7-9,ASSLWDRGSNQPQH
TRBD1,TRBV28,ASRPVDRVTEAF
-,TRBV27,ASSLSMASGGGTQY
-,TRBV11-3,ASRFTAGNTIY
-,TRBV18,ASSPDTNYGYT
TRBD2,TRBV5-6,ASSTTGLVVYEQY
-,TRBV27,ASSLGGQSLSYEQY
-,TRBV7-9,ASSLEGLTSTDTQY
TRBD2,TRBV9,ASSVELAGSETQY
-,TRBV14,ASSQQGFSGNTIY
TRBD1,TRBV7-2,ASSPSGQGVETQY
TRBD1,TRBV18,ASSHGQDPEKLF
-,TRBV21-1,ASSKERGMNTEAF
TRBD1,TRBV9,ASSVGGQGNYGYT
TRBD1,TRBV7-2,ASSGGQGLGYT
-,TRBV6-1,ASSTADQEKLF
TRBD1,TRBV5-8,ASSYYRDREVGYT
-,TRBV7-2,ASRGANYGYT
TRBD2,TRBV11-3,ASSFFSGGRGDTQY
-,TRBV2,ASSEARQTDTQY
-,TRBV5-1,ASSLVPVAEAF
-,TRBV7-8,ASSLVVQDSYNSPLH
-,TRBV9,ASSVEIIAGLNEQF
-,TRBV11-2,ASSLGGGYT
-,TRBV29-1,SVAHFYGQY
TRBD2,TRBV7-6,ASSLGVGRAGEQY
TRBD1,TRBV6-1,ASSVDRVSYEQY
TRBD2,TRBV15,ATVQAGGYEQY
-,TRBV7-8,ASSYRTANEKLF
TRBD1,TRBV9,ASSAWDSGNTIY
TRBD1,TRBV15,ATSAGGRVSEKLF
-,TRBV19,ASSPEGRGSGDAF
TRBD1,TRBV4-1,ASSQEGTGANQPQH
TRBD1,TRBV2,ASSEVRDRGRIGNQPQH
-,TRBV6-1,ALGASRGPGELF
-,TRBV28,ASSPGLGTHQY